Listed below are T cell receptor beta chains from one sample, sequenced in a study of T cells in Graves' hyperthyroidism and ophthalmopathy. TCRdb passed the multiplex PCR reads through MiXCR, listing each CDR3 protein once. The sample includes hundreds of thousands of distinct CDR3 sequences, approximately 40% of them seen just once. Sequenced input: blood. These receptors were taken from a woman aged 40 to 50 with Graves' hyperthyroidism. Both conserved end residues are part of each CDR3. The order of the fields is V gene, clone size, D gene, J gene, CDR3 DNA, CDR3 protein. The D gene is left open where the match is weak. Size is stated for part of the rows, as once, few or many counts, or as a class when the clone is expanded.

TRBV9	few	TRBD1	TRBJ2-2	TGTGCCAGCAGTCGTTACAGGGGGTCGAACACCGGGGAGCTGTTTTTT	CASSRYRGSNTGELFF
TRBV7-9	once	NA	TRBJ2-7	TGTGCCAGCAGCTCCTATCACCGATCCGCCTACGAGCAGTACTTC	CASSSYHRSAYEQYF
TRBV29-1	many	NA	TRBJ2-2	TGCACCGTCGCGGTAAACACCGGGGAGCTGTTTTTT	CTVAVNTGELFF
TRBV20-1	few	TRBD2	TRBJ2-6	TGCAGTGCTAGAGATGCCCCCGGGACTAGCGGGAAGGTGCGAGGGGCCAACGTCCTGACTTTC	CSARDAPGTSGKVRGANVLTF
TRBV19	NA	NA	TRBJ1-5	TGTGCCACCCAGACAGGAACATATAGCAATCAGCCCCAGCATTTT	CATQTGTYSNQPQHF
TRBV12-3/TRBV12-4	many	NA	TRBJ1-2	TGTGCCAGTGTCAGTACTAACTATGGCTACACCTTC	CASVSTNYGYTF
TRBV14	NA	NA	TRBJ1-1	TGTGCCAGCAGTTACATCAGGGGTGGCACTGAAGCTTTCTTT	CASSYIRGGTEAFF
TRBV5-1	NA	NA	TRBJ2-7	TGCGCCAGCAGCCAGGGACACCTTTCCTACGAGCAGTACTTC	CASSQGHLSYEQYF
TRBV9	NA	NA	TRBJ1-2	TGTGCCAGCAGCCTAGGGGCCGGACACTATGGCTACACCTTC	CASSLGAGHYGYTF
TRBV12-3/TRBV12-4	NA	NA	TRBJ1-2	TGTGCCGGCAGTTTACGCAGATCTCCCAATGGCTACACCTTC	CAGSLRRSPNGYTF
TRBV19	many	NA	TRBJ1-5	TGTGCCAGTAAGTGGAGGGGAAATCAGCCCCAGCATTTT	CASKWRGNQPQHF
TRBV10-3	NA	TRBD1	TRBJ1-2	TGTGCCAGCAGTCTACGGCCGGGACAGGGTGTTGGAAGGAACTATGGCTACACCTTC	CASSLRPGQGVGRNYGYTF
TRBV4-3	NA	TRBD1	TRBJ1-4	TGCGCCAGCAGCCAAGACAGGGGGATATCAGGCGAAAAACTGTTTTTT	CASSQDRGISGEKLFF
TRBV2	NA	TRBD1	TRBJ1-6	TGTGCCAGCAGTGATGGGACAGATCTAACTAATTCACTGCTCCACTTT	CASSDGTDLTNSLLHF
TRBV7-9	NA	TRBD1	TRBJ2-7	TGTGCCAGCAGCCCGGGACAGGGAATAGGCGAGCAGTACTTC	CASSPGQGIGEQYF
TRBV12-3/TRBV12-4	NA	NA	TRBJ2-4	TGTGCCAGCAGTTTAACCCGGAACATTCAGTACTTC	CASSLTRNIQYF
TRBV7-2	NA	NA	TRBJ1-3	TGTGCCAGCAACACTAGGAGCTCTAAAAACACCATATATTTT	CASNTRSSKNTIYF
TRBV19	many	NA	TRBJ1-6	TGTGCCAGTAGTACCTCGGGAACCCTCCACTTT	CASSTSGTLHF
TRBV7-2	NA	NA	TRBJ2-2	TGTGCCAGCAGCTTAGGCGGGGGCGCGAACACCGGGGAGCTGTTTTTT	CASSLGGGANTGELFF
TRBV6-2/TRBV6-3	NA	TRBD1	TRBJ1-6	TGTGCCAGCAGTCCTTACGGACAGGGGAGGAATTCACCCCTCCACTTT	CASSPYGQGRNSPLHF
TRBV19	few	NA	TRBJ1-5	TGTGCCAGTAGTATGGGCAGGGCCCCTCATCAGCCCCAGCATTTT	CASSMGRAPHQPQHF
TRBV24-1	many	NA	TRBJ1-5	TGTGCCACCAGTGGGCTCAGCAATCAGCCCCAGCATTTT	CATSGLSNQPQHF
TRBV10-3	NA	TRBD2	TRBJ2-7	TGTGCCAGCAGCACTAGCGGGAGGTCTTCCTACGAGCAGTACTTC	CASSTSGRSSYEQYF
TRBV12-3/TRBV12-4	NA	TRBD1	TRBJ2-7	TGTGCCAGCAGTTCCCGCCGGGACAGTGGCTACGAGCAGTACTTC	CASSSRRDSGYEQYF
TRBV11-3	few	NA	TRBJ1-2	TGTGCCAGCAGCGTGTCCGGAGGCCCTGGAGGCTACACCTTC	CASSVSGGPGGYTF
TRBV5-1	few	NA	TRBJ1-6	TGCGCCAGCAGCTTGAGGGCCAGCTCCTATAATTCACCCCTCCACTTT	CASSLRASSYNSPLHF
TRBV19	many	TRBD1	TRBJ2-7	TGTGCCAGCAGCCGGGACAGGGGCTACGAGCAGTACTTC	CASSRDRGYEQYF
TRBV29-1	many	TRBD1	TRBJ1-2	TGCAGCACGCGGACAGGGGGCGACTATGGCTACACCTTC	CSTRTGGDYGYTF
TRBV25-1	once	NA	TRBJ1-5	TGTGCTAGGAGTCGGACAGTAAATCAGCCCCAGCATTTT	CARSRTVNQPQHF
TRBV7-9	NA	TRBD1	TRBJ2-7	TGTGCCAGCAGCCCGGACAGGGACTCACACTACGAGCAGTACTTC	CASSPDRDSHYEQYF
TRBV3-1	few	NA	TRBJ2-5	TGTGCCAGCAGCCGGACGGACAGTGAGGAGACCCAGTACTTC	CASSRTDSEETQYF
TRBV24-1	many	TRBD1	TRBJ1-2	TGTGCCACCAGTGAGGACTTGGACAGGCGCTACACCTTC	CATSEDLDRRYTF
TRBV7-9	NA	NA	TRBJ2-6	TGTGCCAGCATCGGGCGAAACTCTGGGGCCAACGTCCTGACTTTC	CASIGRNSGANVLTF